This TCR beta chain was identified during a study of TIL therapy for anti-PD-1-resistant metastatic lung cancer. Study details: Patients had a median age of about 50 years (range roughly 38-75). A few tumors were EGFR-mutant and two were ALK-rearranged.

V shed 5 bases, J shed 4 bases, and the junction held 3 bases outside the gene matches. Per the germline V gene, CDR1 is LNHDA and CDR2 is SQIVND (reference sequence). The CDR3 loop spans 13 amino acids. This was the immunoSEQ v3 assay. Survey-level samples got approximately 2 million read pairs; deep-level samples got about 5-6 million. The repertoire was sequenced with immunoSEQ multiplex PCR; TCRdb's copy has only in-frame clones and lacks some. The profile shows around 100,000 clones, roughly 65% of them singletons. Sample time point: pre-treatment sample, taken before nivolumab and TIL therapy. Tumor tissue came from excised metastases, mostly pleural nodules or supraclavicular lymph nodes. Tumor harvest preceded PD-1/PD-L1 blockade, followed by nivolumab treatment.

Specimen: tumor tissue, collected at baseline. The TCR was taken from a person between 25 and 80 years old with non-small cell lung cancer. The V call is TRBV19, the J call TRBJ2-5, with 8 bases identical to TRBD1. In DNA, the CDR3 is TGTGCCAGTAGTTCCAGGGGGCGAGAGACCCAGTACTTC. Amino acids: CASSSRGRETQYF.